This T cell receptor (beta chain) was recovered during a study of T cells after yellow fever vaccination. In its sample, this clonotype was seen many times. TCRdb processed the 5' RACE reads anew with MiXCR; each CDR3 protein has one entry. The repertoire has approximately 350,000 distinct CDR3 sequences, 11% of them found once; the top ten carry roughly 18%. Sample: PBMCs, taken on the day of the first yellow fever vaccination. The clonotype was recovered from a man between 18 and 29 years old who received the YFV17D yellow fever vaccine.

CDR3 region: CASSPGTTTDTQYF. Written as DNA, the CDR3 is TGCGCCAGCAGCCCGGGGACTACCACAGATACGCAGTATTTT. This chain links TRBV5-1 with TRBJ2-3, with TRBD2 identical over 7 bases. Germline V lookup: CDR1 SGHRS, CDR2 YFSETQ. The CDR3 consists of 14 residues. With V trimmed by 4 bases and J by 2 bases, 4 bases remained unmatched.